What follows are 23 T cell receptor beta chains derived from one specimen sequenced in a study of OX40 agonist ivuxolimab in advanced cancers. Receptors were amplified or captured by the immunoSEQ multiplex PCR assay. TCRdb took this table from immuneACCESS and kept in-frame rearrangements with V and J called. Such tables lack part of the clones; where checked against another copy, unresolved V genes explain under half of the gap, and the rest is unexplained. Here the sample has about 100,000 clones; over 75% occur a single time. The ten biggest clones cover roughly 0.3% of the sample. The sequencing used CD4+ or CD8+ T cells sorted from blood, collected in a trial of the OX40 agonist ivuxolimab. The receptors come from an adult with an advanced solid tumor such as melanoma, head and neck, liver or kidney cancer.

The CDR3 coding sequence is TGTGCCAGTAGGACTACAGGTGGTGGGGCCAACGTCCTGACTTTC. It codes for CASRTTGGGANVLTF. V usage is TRBV19 and J usage is TRBJ2-6, with D possibly called TRBD1 or TRBD2 (5 bases each). This CDR3 spans 15 amino acids. Per the germline V gene, CDR1 is LNHDA and CDR2 is SQIVND (reference sequence). V lost 6 bases to trimming and J lost 3 bases, with 12 bases between them.

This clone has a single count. The CDR3 nucleotides read TGCGCCAGCAGGGACTTCCTGACGAACACTGAAGCTTTCTTT. Protein product: CASRDFLTNTEAFF. This rearrangement joins TRBV4-3 to TRBJ1-1; D is unclear. The length of the CDR3 is 14 residues. Germline loops: CDR1 LGHNA, CDR2 YSLEER. The V end was cut by 6 bases, the J end by 1 base, with 12 bases between.

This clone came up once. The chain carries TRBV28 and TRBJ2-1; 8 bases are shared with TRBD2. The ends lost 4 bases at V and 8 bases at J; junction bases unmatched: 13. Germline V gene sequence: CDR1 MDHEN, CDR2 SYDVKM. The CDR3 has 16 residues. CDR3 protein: CASSSPSAGVLDEQFF. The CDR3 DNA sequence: TGTGCCAGCAGTTCCCCGTCAGCGGGAGTCTTAGATGAGCAGTTCTTC. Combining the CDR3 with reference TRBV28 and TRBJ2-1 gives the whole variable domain DVKVTQSSRYLVKRTGEKVFLECVQDMDHENMFWYRQDPGLGLRLIYFSYDVKMKEKGDIPEGYSVSREKKERFSLILESASTNQTSMYLCASSSPSAGVLDEQFFGPGTRLTVL.

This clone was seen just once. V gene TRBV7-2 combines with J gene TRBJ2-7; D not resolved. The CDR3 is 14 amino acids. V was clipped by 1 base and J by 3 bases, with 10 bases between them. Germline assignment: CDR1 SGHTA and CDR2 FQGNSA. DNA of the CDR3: TGTGCCAGCAGCTTAGAAATTTGGGGCTACGAGCAGTACTTC. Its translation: CASSLEIWGYEQYF.

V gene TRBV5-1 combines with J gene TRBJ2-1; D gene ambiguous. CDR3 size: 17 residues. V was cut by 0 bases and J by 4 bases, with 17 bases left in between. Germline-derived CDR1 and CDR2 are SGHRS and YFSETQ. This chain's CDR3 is CASSLGGSSLSYNEQFF. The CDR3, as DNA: TGCGCCAGCAGCTTGGGGGGTTCGTCGTTATCTTACAATGAGCAGTTCTTC.

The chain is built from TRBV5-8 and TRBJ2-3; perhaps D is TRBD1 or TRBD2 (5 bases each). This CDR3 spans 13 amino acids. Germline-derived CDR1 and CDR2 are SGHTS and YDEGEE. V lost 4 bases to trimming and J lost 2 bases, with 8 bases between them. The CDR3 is CASSTGTTDTQYF. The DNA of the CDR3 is TGTGCCAGCAGCACGGGGACCACAGATACGCAGTATTTT.

The chain's CDR3 is CASSPGGPGLDEQYF. Written as DNA, the CDR3 is TGTGCCAGCAGCCCCGGAGGGCCGGGGCTGGACGAGCAGTACTTC. The chain joins TRBV4-2 to TRBJ2-7, with a tentative D call TRBD2 (6 bases). Germline V lookup: CDR1 LGHNA, CDR2 YNFKEQ. Trimming took off 4 bases at V and 5 bases at J, with 18 bases between the two ends. CDR3 length equals 15 residues.

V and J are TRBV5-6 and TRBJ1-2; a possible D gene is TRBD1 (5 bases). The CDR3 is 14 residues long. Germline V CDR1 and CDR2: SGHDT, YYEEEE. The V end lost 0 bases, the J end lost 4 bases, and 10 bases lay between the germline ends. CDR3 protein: CASSLEGRVYGYTF. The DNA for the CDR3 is TGTGCCAGCAGCTTGGAGGGCAGGGTCTATGGCTACACCTTC.

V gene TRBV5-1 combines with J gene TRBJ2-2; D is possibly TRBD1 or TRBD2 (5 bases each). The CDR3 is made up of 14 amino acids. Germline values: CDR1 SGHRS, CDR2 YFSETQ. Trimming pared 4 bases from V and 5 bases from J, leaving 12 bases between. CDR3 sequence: CASSAGTETGELFF. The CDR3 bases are TGCGCCAGCAGCGCAGGGACCGAAACCGGGGAGCTGTTTTTT.

CDR3 nucleotides: TGTGCCAGCTGCGGGACCTCCTACGAGCAGTACTTC. Its translation is CASCGTSYEQYF. This chain uses TRBV28 with TRBJ2-7; maybe TRBD2 (6 bases). V was clipped by 8 bases and J by 0 bases, with 8 bases between them. The CDR3 length is 12 residues. Germline V CDR1 and CDR2: MDHEN, SYDVKM.

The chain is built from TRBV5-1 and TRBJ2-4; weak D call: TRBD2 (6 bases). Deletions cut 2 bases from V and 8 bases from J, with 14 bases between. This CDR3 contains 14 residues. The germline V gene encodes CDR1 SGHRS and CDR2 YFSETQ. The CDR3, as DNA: TGCGCCAGCAGCTTACTGGGACTCGGGGACATTCAGTACTTC. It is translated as CASSLLGLGDIQYF.

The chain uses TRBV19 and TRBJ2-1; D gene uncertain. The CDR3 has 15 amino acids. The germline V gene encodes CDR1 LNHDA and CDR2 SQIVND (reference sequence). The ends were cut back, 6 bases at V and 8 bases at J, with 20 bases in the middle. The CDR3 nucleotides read TGTGCCAGTAGCCTGCTAGGTAACGCGGCGGATGAGCAGTTCTTC. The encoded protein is CASSLLGNAADEQFF. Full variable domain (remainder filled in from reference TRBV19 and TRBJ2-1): DGGITQSPKYLFRKEGQNVTLSCEQNLNHDAMYWYRQDPGQGLRLIYYSQIVNDFQKGDIAEGYSVSREKKESFPLTVTSAQKNPTAFYLCASSLLGNAADEQFFGPGTRLTVL.

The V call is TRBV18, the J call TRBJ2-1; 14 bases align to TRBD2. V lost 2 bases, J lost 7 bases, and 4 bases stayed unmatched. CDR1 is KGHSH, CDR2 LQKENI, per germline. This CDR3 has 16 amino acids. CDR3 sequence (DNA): TGTGCCAGCTCACCATTGGGACTAGCGGGAGTAAATGAGCAGTTCTTC. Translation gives CASSPLGLAGVNEQFF.

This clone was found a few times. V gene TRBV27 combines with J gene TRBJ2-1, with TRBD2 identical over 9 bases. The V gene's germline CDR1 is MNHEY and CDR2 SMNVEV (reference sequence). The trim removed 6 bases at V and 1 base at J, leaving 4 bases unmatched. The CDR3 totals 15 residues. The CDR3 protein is CASRRLAESYNEQFF. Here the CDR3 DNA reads TGTGCCAGCAGAAGACTAGCGGAGTCCTACAATGAGCAGTTCTTC.

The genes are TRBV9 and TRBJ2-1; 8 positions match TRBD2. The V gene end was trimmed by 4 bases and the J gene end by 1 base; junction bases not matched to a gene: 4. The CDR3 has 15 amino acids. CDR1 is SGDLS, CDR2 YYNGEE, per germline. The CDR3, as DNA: TGTGCCAGCAGCACCAGCGGGAGTTCCTACAATGAGCAGTTCTTC. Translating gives CASSTSGSSYNEQFF.

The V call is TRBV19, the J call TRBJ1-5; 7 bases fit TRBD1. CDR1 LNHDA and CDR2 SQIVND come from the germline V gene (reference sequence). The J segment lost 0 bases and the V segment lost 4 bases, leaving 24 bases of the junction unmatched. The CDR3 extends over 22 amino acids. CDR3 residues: CASSTYPLGTARKGYSNQPQHF. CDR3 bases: TGTGCCAGTAGTACGTACCCCCTCGGGACAGCCAGGAAGGGATATAGCAATCAGCCCCAGCATTTT.

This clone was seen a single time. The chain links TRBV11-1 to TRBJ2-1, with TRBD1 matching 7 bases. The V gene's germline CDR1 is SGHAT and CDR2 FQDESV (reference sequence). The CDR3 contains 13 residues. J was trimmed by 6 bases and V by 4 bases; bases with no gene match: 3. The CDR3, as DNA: TGTGCCAGCAGCTCCTCAGGGGGCAATGAGCAGTTCTTC. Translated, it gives CASSSSGGNEQFF. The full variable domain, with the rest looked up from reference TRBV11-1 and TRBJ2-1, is EAEVAQSPRYKITEKSQAVAFWCDPISGHATLYWYRQILGQGPELLVQFQDESVVDDSQLPKDRFSAERLKGVDSTLKIQPAELGDSAMYLCASSSSGGNEQFFGPGTRLTVL.

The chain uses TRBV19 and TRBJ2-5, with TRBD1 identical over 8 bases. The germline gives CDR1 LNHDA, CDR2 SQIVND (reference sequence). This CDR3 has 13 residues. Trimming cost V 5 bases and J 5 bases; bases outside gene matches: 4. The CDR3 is CASSVDRDETQYF. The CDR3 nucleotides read TGTGCCAGTAGTGTGGACAGGGACGAGACCCAGTACTTC.

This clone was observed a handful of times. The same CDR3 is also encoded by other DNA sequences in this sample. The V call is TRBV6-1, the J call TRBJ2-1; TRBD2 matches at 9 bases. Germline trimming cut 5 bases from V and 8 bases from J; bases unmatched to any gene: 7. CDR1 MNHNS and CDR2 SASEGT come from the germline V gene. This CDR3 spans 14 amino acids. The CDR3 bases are TGTGCCAGCAGTTTAGCGGGGGTGGTGGATGAGCAGTTCTTC. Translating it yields CASSLAGVVDEQFF.

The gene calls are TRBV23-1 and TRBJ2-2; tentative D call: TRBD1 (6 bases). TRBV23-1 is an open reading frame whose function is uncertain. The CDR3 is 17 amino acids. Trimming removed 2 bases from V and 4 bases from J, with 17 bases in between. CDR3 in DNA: TGCGCCAGCAGTCAAAAAGGATACAGGGATCGCACCGGGGAGCTGTTTTTT. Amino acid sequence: CASSQKGYRDRTGELFF.

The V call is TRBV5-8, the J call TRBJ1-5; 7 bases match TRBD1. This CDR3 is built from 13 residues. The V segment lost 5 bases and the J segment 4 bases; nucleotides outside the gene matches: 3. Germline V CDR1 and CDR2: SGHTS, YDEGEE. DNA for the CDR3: TGTGCCAGCAGTCGGGACAGAAATCAGCCCCAGCATTTT. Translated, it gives CASSRDRNQPQHF.

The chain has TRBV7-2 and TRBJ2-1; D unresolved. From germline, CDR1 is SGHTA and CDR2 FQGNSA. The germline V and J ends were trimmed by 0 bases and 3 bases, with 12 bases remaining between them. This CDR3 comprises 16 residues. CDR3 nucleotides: TGTGCCAGCAGCTTAGCCGCCCCCCTAAGCTACAATGAGCAGTTCTTC. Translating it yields CASSLAAPLSYNEQFF.

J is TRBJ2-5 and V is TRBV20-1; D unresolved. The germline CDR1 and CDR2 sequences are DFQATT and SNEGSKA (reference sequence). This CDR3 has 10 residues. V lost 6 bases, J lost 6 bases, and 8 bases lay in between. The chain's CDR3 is CSAWAQTQYF. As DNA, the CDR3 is TGCAGTGCCTGGGCGCAGACCCAGTACTTC.